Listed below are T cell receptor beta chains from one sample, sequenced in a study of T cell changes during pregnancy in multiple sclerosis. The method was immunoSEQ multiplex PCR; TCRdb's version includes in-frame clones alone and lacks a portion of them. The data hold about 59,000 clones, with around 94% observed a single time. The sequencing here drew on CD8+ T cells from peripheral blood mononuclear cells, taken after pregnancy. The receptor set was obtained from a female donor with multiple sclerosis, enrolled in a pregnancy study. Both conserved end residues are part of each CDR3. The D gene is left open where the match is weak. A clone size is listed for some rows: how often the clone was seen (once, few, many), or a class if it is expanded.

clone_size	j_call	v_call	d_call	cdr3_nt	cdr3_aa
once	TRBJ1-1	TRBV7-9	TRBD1	TGTGCCAGCAGCTCCGGAACAGGGGTCACTGAAGCTTTCTTT	CASSSGTGVTEAFF
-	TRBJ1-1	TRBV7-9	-	TGTGCCAGCACCAGAGGGGGAAACACTGAAGCTTTCTTT	CASTRGGNTEAFF
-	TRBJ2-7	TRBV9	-	TGTGCCAGCAGCGTAGGCGGCAGCCTCTACGAGCAGTACTTC	CASSVGGSLYEQYF
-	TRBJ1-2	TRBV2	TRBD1	TGTGCCAGCATGGGGACAGACGATGGCTACACCTTC	CASMGTDDGYTF
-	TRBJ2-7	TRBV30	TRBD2	TGTGCCTGGAGTGTACTAGCGGGACGCGAGCAGTACTTC	CAWSVLAGREQYF
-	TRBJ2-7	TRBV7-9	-	TGTGCCAGCAGCTTTACTAGGAGTCCCTACGAGCAGTACTTC	CASSFTRSPYEQYF
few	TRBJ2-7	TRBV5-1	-	TGCGCCCGACGTCTTCTGACACACAGCTGCCGGTACGAGCAGTACTTC	CARRLLTHSCRYEQYF
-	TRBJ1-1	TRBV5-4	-	TGTGCCAGCAGCCCGGAGATTGGGTCTGAAACTGAAGCTTTCTTT	CASSPEIGSETEAFF
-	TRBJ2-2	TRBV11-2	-	TGTGCCAGCTATGGGCGGGGACAGCCAAACACCGGGGAGCTGTTTTTT	CASYGRGQPNTGELFF
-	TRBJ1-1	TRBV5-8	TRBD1	TGTGCCAGCAGCCCCGGACAGGGGATGGACACTGAAGCTTTCTTT	CASSPGQGMDTEAFF
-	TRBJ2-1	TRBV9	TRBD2	TGTGCCAGCAGTTGGGGACTAGCGGGCTCTTGGGATGAGCAGTTCTTC	CASSWGLAGSWDEQFF
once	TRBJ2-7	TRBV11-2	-	TGTGCCAGCAGCTCCCCATCCAACAGGACCGAGCAGTACTTC	CASSSPSNRTEQYF
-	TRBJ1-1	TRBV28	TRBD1	TGTGCCAGCAGTTTATCACAGGGGTACACTGAAGCTTTCTTT	CASSLSQGYTEAFF
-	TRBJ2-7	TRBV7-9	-	TGTGCCAGCAGCTCTAATGCGGACGAGCAGTACTTC	CASSSNADEQYF
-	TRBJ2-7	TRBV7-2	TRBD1	TGTGCCAGCAGCTCTGGACAGGGAGCGTACGAGCAGTACTTC	CASSSGQGAYEQYF
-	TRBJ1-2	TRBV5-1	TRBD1	TGCGCCAGCAGCTGGGGGATAACAGGGGGCGCAGACTATGGCTACACCTTC	CASSWGITGGADYGYTF
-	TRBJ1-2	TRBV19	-	TGTGCCAGTAGTATAGGGGGGCTCGGCTACACCTTC	CASSIGGLGYTF
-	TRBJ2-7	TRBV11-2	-	TGTGCCAGCAGCTTAAGCAACAGGGTCCACGAGCAGTACTTC	CASSLSNRVHEQYF
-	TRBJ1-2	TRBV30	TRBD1	TGTGCCTGGACAGGGGGTCGGGAAGGCTACACCTTC	CAWTGGREGYTF
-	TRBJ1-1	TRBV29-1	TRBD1	TGCAGCGTTGAACTCCGGGACAGGGGATTGAGGGAAGCTTTCTTT	CSVELRDRGLREAFF
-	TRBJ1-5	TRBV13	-	TGTGCCAGCAGCTCCCGGGGGGGCAATCAGCCCCAGCATTTT	CASSSRGGNQPQHF
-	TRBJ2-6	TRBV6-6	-	TGTGCCAGCAGTTACGGAGGGTCTGGGGCCAACGTCCTGACTTTC	CASSYGGSGANVLTF
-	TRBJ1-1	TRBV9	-	TGTGCCAGCAGCAATCTACCAGGAGCGGTAGAACAGGGTGAAGCTTTCTTT	CASSNLPGAVEQGEAFF
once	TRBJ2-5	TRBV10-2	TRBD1	TGCGCCAGCAGTCCCGGGACAGGGCCTCAAGAGACCCAGTACTTC	CASSPGTGPQETQYF
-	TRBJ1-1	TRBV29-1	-	TGCAGCGCCACCGGGACAAGTGAAGCTTTCTTT	CSATGTSEAFF
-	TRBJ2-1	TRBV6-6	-	TGTGCCAGCAGCTACGGGACTTCCCAGAATGAGCAGTTCTTC	CASSYGTSQNEQFF
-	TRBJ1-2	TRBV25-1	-	TGTGCCAGCAGTGAATGGAGGGGAGCTAACTATGGCTACACCTTC	CASSEWRGANYGYTF
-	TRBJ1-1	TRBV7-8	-	TGTGCCAGCAGCTTCCAGAGGGAGAACACTGAAGCTTTCTTT	CASSFQRENTEAFF
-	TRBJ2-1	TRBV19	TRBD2	TGTGCCAGTAGTATCTCTGCGGGAGTCAGTGAGCAGTTCTTC	CASSISAGVSEQFF
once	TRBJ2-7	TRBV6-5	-	TGTGCCAGCAGTTACTCGTCCTTTCAGGGTCCTTACGAGCAGTACTTC	CASSYSSFQGPYEQYF
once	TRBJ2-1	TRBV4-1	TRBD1	TGCGCCAGCAGCTACACCGGGACAGGGGTCTACAATGAGCAGTTCTTC	CASSYTGTGVYNEQFF
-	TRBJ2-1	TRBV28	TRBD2	TGTGCCACCCGGACTAGATCACTCAATGAGCAGTTCTTC	CATRTRSLNEQFF
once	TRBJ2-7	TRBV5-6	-	TGTGCCAGCAGCGAACGGTCCCGTTACGAGCAGTACTTC	CASSERSRYEQYF
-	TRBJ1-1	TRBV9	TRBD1	TGTGCCAGCAGCGCCAGCTCGTCTACAGGGGCCATTGAAGCTTTCTTT	CASSASSSTGAIEAFF
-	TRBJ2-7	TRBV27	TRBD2	TGTGCCAGCAGTAGTAGCGGGAGTTTCAACGAGCAGTACTTC	CASSSSGSFNEQYF
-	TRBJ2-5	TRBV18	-	TGTGCCTCGACCGGTGACAAAAAAGAGACCCAGTACTTC	CASTGDKKETQYF
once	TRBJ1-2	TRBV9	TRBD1	TGTGCCAGCAGTGAAATGACAGGGTTGGGCGGCTACACCTTC	CASSEMTGLGGYTF
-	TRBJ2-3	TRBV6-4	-	TGTGCCAGCAGTGATGCAACGGGCTCTGGAGGAACAGATACGCAGTATTTT	CASSDATGSGGTDTQYF
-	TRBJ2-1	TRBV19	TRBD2	TGTGCCAGTAGTATGGTAGCGGGTGAGCAGTTCTTC	CASSMVAGEQFF
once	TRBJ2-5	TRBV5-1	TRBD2	TGCGCCAGCAGCCAGGGACTACAAGAGACCCAGTACTTC	CASSQGLQETQYF
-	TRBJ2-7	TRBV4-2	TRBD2	TGTGCCAGCAGCCAAGATGAGGGCGGGAGTTACGAGCAGTACTTC	CASSQDEGGSYEQYF
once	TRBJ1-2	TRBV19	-	TGTGCCAGTAGTTGGGATTCGCGGGCACGTGGCTACACCTTC	CASSWDSRARGYTF
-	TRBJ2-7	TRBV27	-	TGTGCCAGCAGTTTTTCAGGCGAGCAGTACTTC	CASSFSGEQYF
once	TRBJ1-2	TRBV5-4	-	TGTGCCAGCAGCTTATTCGGGTCTGAGTTCGATGGCTACACCTTC	CASSLFGSEFDGYTF